This TCR beta chain derives from a study of blood T cell repertoires in COVID-19. As for the study in general: Researchers got acute and convalescent COVID-19 samples from the United States, Italy and Spain. Sources were T cells, B-cell-depleted T cells, or PBMCs; the material itself was cDNA or gDNA.

As handled by the study authors: Amplification of reference gene primers provided the estimated nucleated cell counts. Generated by immunoSEQ multiplex PCR, the TCRdb table keeps only in-frame clones and is missing some. The V and J calls and the clone size are those of that table, but D and trimming were determined from the DNA. The sample has about 290,000 clones, around 88% seen once. Germline V lookup: CDR1 KGHSH, CDR2 LQKENI. V gave up 3 bases and J gave up 6 bases; unmatched junction bases: 3. There are 15 residues in the CDR3. Specimen: peripheral blood. The TCR was taken from a man in his forties with acute or convalescent COVID-19. The chain employs TRBV18 and TRBJ1-5; 12 bases are a match to TRBD1. In nucleotides, the CDR3 is TGTGCCAGCTCACCGGGACAGGGGGCTCTTCAGCCCCAGCATTTT. Amino acids: CASSPGQGALQPQHF.